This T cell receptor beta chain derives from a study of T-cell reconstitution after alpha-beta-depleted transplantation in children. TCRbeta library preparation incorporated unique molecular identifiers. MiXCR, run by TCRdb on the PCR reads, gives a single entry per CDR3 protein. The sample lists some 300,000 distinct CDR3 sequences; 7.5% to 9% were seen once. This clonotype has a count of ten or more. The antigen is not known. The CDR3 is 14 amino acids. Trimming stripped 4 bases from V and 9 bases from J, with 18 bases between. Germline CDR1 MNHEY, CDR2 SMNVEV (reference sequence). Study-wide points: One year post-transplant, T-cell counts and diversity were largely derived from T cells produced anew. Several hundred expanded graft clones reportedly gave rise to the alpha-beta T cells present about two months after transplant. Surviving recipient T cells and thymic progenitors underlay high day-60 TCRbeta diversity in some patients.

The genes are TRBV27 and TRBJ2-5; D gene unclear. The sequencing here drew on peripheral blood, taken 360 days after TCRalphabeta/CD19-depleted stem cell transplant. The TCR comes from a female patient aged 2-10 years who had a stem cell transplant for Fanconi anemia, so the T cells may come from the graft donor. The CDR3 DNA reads TGTGCCAGCAGTTCCATGAGCCGCGCCCGCGCCCAGTACTTC. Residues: CASSSMSRARAQYF.